This TCR beta chain was captured by sequencing in a study of CD8+CD57+ T cells in acquired aplastic anemia. Study overall: DNA from sorted CD4+ and CD8+ cells averaged approximately 3.5 ug. Study-wide results and limits: Roughly 30 sequences, all CD8+ CDR3, were shared between patients and controls.

As for this clonotype: Its specificity is not known.

Researchers used genomic DNA as the template to profile TCR beta VDJ and CDR3. In TCRdb, the reads were re-called with MiXCR into one record per CDR3 protein. The sample shows 120,000 or so distinct CDR3 sequences, 30% to 45% of them seen only once. Trimming cost V 8 bases and J 4 bases, with 5 bases left between them. This CDR3 has 11 amino acids. CDR1 SNHLY and CDR2 FYNNEI come from the germline V gene. Only patients with CD8+CD57+ cell expansion on flow cytometry were chosen for sequencing. This TCR was sampled from a human donor with aplastic anemia. Sample: sorted CD4+, CD8+, or CD8+CD57+ T cells (not recorded which) from PBMCs. The chain uses TRBV2 and TRBJ2-2; D possibly corresponds to TRBD1 (5 bases). CDR3 sequence reads: CASGATGELFF. The DNA for the CDR3 is TGTGCCAGCGGGGCCACCGGGGAGCTGTTTTTT.